The present TCR beta chain was sequenced within a study of a mutant IDH1 vaccine in newly diagnosed glioma. Study-level background: Vaccination of patients was performed eight times, in weeks 1, 3, 5, 7, 11, 15, 19 and 23.

With regard to this clone: Its antigen is unidentified.

Profiling relied on immunoSEQ multiplex PCR, and the TCRdb table lists in-frame clones only, not all of them. The data contain fewer than 65,000 clones, about 81% of them singletons. The time point is: week 5, during vaccination. The investigators gave 300 ug of mutant IDH1 20-mer peptide in each vaccine dose, together with topical imiquimod. The TCR was taken from a man under 40 with glioma. The sample in question was PBMCs, obtained from a glioma patient whose treatment included an IDH1 peptide vaccine.

CDR3 loop: CASSLGGGGETQYF. The CDR3 nucleotides read TGTGCCAGCAGCCTAGGGGGAGGAGGGGAGACCCAGTACTTC. The genes are TRBV11-2 and TRBJ2-5; D may correspond to TRBD1 or TRBD2 (6 bases each). CDR1 is SGHAT, CDR2 FQNNGV, per germline. Trimming pared 5 bases from V and 5 bases from J, leaving 15 bases between. The CDR3 sequence is 14 residues long. The whole variable domain, remainder taken from reference TRBV11-2 and TRBJ2-5, is EAGVAQSPRYKIIEKRQSVAFWCNPISGHATLYWYQQILGQGPKLLIQFQNNGVVDDSQLPKDRFSAERLKGVDSTLKIQPAKLEDSAVYLCASSLGGGGETQYFGPGTRLLVL.